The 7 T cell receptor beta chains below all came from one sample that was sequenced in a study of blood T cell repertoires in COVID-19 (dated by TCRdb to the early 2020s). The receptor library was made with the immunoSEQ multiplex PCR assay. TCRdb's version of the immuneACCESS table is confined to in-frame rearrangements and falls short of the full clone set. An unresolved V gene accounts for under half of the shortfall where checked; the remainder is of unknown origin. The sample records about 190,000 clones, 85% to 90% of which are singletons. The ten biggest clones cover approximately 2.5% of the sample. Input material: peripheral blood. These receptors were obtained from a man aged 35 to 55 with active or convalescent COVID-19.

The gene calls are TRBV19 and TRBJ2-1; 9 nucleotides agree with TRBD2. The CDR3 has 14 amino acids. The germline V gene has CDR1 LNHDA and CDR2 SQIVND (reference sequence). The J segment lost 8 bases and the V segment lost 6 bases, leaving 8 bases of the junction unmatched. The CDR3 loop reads CASRTGTSSDEQFF. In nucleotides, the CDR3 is TGTGCCAGTAGAACAGGGACTAGCTCTGATGAGCAGTTCTTC.

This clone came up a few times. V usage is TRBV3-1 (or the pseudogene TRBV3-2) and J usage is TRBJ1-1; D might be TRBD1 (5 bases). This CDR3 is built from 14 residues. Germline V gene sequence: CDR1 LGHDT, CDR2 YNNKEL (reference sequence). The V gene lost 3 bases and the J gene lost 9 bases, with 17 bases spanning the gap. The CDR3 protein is CASSQRGQEGKAFF. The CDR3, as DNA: TGTGCCAGCAGCCAGAGGGGCCAGGAGGGTAAAGCTTTCTTT.

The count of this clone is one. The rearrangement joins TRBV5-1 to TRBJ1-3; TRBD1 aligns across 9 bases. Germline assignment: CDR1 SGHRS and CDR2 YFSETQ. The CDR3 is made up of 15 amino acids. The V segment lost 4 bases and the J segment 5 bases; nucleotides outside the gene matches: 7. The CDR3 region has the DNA TGCGCCAGCAGCGGGACGGACAGGGGAAGAAACACCATATATTTT. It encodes CASSGTDRGRNTIYF.

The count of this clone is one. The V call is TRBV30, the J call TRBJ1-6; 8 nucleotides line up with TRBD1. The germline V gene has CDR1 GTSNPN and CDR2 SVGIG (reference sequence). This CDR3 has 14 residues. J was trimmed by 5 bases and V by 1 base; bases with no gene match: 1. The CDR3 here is CAWSAGQDNSPLHF. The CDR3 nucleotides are TGTGCCTGGAGTGCGGGACAGGATAATTCACCCCTCCACTTT.

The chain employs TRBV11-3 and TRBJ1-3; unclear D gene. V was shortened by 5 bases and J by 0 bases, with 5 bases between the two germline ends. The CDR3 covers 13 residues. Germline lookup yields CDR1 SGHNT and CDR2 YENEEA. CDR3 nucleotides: TGTGCCAGCAGCGCGTTCTCTGGAAACACCATATATTTT. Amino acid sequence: CASSAFSGNTIYF.

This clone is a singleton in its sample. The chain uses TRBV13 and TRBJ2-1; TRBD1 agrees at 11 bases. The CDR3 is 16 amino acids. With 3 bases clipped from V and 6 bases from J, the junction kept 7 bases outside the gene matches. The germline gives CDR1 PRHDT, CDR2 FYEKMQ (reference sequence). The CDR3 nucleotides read TGTGCCAGCAGCTTTCGAGGACAGGGGGCCGGCAATGAGCAGTTCTTC. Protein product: CASSFRGQGAGNEQFF.

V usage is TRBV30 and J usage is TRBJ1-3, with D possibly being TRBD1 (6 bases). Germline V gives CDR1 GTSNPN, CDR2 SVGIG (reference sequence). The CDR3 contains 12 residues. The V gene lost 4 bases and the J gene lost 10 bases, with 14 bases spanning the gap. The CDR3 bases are TGTGCCTGGATAACTACAGGGTCTACCATATATTTT. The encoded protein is CAWITTGSTIYF.